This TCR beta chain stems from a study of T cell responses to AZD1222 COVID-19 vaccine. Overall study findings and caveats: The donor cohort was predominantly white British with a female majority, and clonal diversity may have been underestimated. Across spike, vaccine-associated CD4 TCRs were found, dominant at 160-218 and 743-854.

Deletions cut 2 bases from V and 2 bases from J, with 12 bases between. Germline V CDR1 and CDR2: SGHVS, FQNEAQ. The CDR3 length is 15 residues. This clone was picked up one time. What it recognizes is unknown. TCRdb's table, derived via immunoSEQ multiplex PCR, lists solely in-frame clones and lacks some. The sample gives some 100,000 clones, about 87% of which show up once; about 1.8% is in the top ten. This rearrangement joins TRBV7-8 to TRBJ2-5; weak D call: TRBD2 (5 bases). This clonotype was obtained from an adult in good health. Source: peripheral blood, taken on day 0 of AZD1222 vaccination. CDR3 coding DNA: TGTGCCAGCAGCTTACGGGGTGACACTCAAGAGACCCAGTACTTC. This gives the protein CASSLRGDTQETQYF.